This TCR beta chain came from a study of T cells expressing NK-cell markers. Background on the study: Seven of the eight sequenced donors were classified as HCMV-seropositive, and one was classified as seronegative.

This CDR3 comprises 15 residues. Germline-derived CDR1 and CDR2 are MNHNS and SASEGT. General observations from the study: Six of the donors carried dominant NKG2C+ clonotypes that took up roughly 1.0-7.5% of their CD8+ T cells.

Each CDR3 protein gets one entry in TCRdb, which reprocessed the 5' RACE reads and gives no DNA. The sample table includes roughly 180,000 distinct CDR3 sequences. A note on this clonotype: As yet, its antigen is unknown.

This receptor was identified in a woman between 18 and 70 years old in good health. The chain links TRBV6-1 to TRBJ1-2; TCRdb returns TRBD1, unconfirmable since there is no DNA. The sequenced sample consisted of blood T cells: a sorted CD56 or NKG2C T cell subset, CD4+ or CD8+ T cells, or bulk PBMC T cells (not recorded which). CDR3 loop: CASRPGTRRGYGYTF.